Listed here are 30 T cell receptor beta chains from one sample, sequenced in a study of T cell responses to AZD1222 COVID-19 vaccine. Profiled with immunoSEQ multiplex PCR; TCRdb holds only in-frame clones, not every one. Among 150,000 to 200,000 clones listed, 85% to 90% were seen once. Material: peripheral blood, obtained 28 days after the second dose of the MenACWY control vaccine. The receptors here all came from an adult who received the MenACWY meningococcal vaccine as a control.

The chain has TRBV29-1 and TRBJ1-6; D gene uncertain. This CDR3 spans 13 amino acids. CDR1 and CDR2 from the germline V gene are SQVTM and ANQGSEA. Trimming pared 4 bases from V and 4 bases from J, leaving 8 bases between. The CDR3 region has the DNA TGCAGCGTTGGACGGACTTATAATTCACCCCTCCACTTT. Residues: CSVGRTYNSPLHF. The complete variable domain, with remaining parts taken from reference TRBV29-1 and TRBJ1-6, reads SAVISQKPSRDICQRGTSLTIQCQVDSQVTMMFWYRQQPGQSLTLIATANQGSEATYESGFVIDKFPISRPNLTFSTLTVSNMSPEDSSIYLCSVGRTYNSPLHFGNGTRLTVT.

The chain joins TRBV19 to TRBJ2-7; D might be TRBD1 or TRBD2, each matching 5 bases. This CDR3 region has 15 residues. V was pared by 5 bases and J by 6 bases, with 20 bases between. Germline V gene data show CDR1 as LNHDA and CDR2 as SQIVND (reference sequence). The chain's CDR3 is CASSETRTWGSEQYF. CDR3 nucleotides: TGTGCCAGTAGTGAAACCCGGACTTGGGGGAGCGAGCAGTACTTC.

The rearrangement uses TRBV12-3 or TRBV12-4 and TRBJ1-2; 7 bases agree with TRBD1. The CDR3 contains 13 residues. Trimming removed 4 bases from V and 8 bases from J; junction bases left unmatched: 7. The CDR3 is CASSWTGLSGYTF. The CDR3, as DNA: TGTGCCAGCAGTTGGACAGGACTAAGCGGCTACACCTTC.

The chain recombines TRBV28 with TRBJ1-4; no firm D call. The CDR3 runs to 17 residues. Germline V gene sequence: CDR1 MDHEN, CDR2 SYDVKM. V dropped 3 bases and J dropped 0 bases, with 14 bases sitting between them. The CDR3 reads CASSLGRTPSTNEKLFF. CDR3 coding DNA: TGTGCCAGCAGTTTGGGAAGGACCCCTTCAACTAATGAAAAACTGTTTTTT.

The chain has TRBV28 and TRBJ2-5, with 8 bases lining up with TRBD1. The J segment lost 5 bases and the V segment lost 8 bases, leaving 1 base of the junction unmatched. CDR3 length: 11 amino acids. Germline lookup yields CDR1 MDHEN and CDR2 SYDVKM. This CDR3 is CASGDRETQYF. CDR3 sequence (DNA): TGTGCCAGCGGGGACAGGGAGACCCAGTACTTC.

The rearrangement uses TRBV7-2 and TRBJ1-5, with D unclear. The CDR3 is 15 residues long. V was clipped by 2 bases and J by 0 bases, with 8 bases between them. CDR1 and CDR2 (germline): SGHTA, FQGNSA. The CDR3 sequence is CASSLLGNSNQPQHF. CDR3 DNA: TGTGCCAGCAGCTTACTAGGTAATAGCAATCAGCCCCAGCATTTT.

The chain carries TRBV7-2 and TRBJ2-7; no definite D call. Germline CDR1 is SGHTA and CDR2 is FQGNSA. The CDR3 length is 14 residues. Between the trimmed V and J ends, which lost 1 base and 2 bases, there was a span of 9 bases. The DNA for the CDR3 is TGTGCCAGCAGCTTAGGGCAGGAGCCCTACGAGCAGTACTTC. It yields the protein CASSLGQEPYEQYF.

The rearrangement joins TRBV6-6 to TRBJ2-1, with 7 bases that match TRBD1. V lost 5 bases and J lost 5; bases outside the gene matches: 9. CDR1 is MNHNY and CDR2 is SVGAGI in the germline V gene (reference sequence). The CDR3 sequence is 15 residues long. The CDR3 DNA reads TGTGCCAGCAGTACTCCTCAGGGGGTTAACAATGAGCAGTTCTTC. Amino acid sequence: CASSTPQGVNNEQFF.

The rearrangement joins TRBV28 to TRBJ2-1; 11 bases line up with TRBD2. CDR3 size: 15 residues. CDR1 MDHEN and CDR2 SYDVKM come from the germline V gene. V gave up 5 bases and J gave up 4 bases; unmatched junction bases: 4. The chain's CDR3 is CASSAGTSGYNEQFF. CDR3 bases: TGTGCCAGCAGTGCAGGGACTAGCGGATACAATGAGCAGTTCTTC.

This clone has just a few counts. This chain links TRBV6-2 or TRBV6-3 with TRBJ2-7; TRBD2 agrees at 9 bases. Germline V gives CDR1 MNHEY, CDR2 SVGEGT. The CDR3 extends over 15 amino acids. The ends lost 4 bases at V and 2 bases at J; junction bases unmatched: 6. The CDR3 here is CASSSPLAGTYEQYF. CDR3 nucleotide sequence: TGTGCCAGCAGTTCCCCCCTAGCGGGGACCTACGAGCAGTACTTC.

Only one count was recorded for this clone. The CDR3 DNA is TGTGCCAGCAGTTACTCATCCGTTATGAACACTGAAGCTTTCTTT. This codes for CASSYSSVMNTEAFF. V gene TRBV6-5 combines with J gene TRBJ1-1; D not certain. Germline lookup yields CDR1 MNHEY and CDR2 SVGAGI. V dropped 0 bases and J dropped 0 bases, with 8 bases sitting between them. This CDR3 spans 15 amino acids.

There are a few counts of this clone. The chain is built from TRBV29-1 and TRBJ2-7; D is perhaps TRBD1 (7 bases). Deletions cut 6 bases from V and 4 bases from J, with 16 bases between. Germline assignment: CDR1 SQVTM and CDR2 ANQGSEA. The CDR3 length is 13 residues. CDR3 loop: CSVEGDSPYEQYF. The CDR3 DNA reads TGCAGCGTGGAGGGGGACAGTCCTTACGAGCAGTACTTC.

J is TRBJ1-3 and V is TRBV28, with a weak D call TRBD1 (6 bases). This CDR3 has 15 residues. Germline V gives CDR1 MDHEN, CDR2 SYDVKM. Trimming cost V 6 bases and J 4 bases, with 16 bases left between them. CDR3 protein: CASRPTTGSGNTIYF. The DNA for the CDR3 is TGTGCCAGCAGGCCTACAACAGGGTCAGGAAACACCATATATTTT.

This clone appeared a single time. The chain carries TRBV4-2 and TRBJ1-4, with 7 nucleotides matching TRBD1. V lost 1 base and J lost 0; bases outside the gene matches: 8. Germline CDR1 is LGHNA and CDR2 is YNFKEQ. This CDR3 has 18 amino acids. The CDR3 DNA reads TGTGCCAGCAGCCAAGTCACGAGGGGGCGACCAACTAATGAAAAACTGTTTTTT. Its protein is CASSQVTRGRPTNEKLFF.

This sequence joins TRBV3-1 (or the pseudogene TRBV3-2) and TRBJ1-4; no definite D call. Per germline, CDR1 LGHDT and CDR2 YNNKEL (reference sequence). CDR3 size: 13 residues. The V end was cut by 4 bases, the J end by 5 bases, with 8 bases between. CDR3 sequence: CASSPLHNEKLFF. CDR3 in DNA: TGTGCCAGCAGCCCCCTCCACAATGAAAAACTGTTTTTT.

The CDR3, as DNA: TGTGCCAGCAGCCCGGGGTATCACTCCTACAATGAGCAGTTCTTC. Protein product: CASSPGYHSYNEQFF. The rearrangement uses TRBV7-9 and TRBJ2-1, with a weak D call TRBD2 (5 bases). The CDR3 spans 15 residues. V lost 5 bases and J lost 0, with 11 bases in between. Per the germline V gene, CDR1 is SEHNR and CDR2 is FQNEAQ (reference sequence).

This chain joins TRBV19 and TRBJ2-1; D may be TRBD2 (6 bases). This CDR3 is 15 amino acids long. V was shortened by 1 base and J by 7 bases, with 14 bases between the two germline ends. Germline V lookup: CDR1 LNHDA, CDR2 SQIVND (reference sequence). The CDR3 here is CASSIGRGDSNEQFF. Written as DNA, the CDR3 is TGTGCCAGTAGTATAGGTCGCGGGGATTCGAATGAGCAGTTCTTC.

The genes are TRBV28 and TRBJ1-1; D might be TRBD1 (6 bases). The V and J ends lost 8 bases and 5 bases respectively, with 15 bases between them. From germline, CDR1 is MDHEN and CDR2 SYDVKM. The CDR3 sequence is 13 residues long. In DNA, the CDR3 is TGTGCCAGCGCCGCAGGGGAGGGGACTGAAGCTTTCTTT. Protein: CASAAGEGTEAFF.

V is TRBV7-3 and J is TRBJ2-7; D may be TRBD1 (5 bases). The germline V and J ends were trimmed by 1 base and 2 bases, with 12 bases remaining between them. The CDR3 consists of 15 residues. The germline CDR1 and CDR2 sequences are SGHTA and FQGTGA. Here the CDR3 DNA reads TGTGCCAGCAGCTTAAACCAGGGAAATCCCTACGAGCAGTACTTC. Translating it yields CASSLNQGNPYEQYF.

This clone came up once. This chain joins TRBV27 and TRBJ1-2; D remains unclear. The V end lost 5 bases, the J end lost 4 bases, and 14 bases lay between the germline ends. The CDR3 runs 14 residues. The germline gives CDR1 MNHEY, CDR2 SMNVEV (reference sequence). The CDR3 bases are TGTGCCAGCAGTGTGAGCAGGAATTCCTATGGCTACACCTTC. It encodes CASSVSRNSYGYTF.

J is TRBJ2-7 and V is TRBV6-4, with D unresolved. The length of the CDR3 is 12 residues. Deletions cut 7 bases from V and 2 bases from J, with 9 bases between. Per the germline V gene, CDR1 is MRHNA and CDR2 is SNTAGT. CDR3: CASIGLAYEQYF. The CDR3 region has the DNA TGTGCCAGCATAGGGTTAGCCTACGAGCAGTACTTC.

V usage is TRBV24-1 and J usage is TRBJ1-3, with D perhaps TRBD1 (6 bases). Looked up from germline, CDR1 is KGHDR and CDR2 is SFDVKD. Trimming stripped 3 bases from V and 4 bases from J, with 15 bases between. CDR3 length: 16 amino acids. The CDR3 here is CATSDPTGTPGNTIYF. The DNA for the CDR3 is TGTGCCACCAGTGATCCAACAGGGACACCCGGAAACACCATATATTTT.

CDR3 in amino acids: CASSPGGNTGELFF. CDR3 sequence (DNA): TGTGCCAGCAGCCCGGGAGGGAACACCGGGGAGCTGTTTTTT. This chain links TRBV7-3 with TRBJ2-2, with 7 nucleotides matching TRBD2. CDR1 and CDR2 from the germline V gene are SGHTA and FQGTGA. The length of the CDR3 is 14 residues. V gave up 5 bases and J gave up 1 base; unmatched junction bases: 1.

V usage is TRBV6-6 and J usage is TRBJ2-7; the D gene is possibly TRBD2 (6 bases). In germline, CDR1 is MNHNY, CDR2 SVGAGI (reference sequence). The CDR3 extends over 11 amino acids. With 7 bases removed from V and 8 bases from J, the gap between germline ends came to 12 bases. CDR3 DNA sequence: TGTGCCAGCACATTGGAGGGGAAGCAGTACTTC. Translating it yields CASTLEGKQYF.

The CDR3 region has the DNA TGTGCCAGCAGTTTTAATGTGTGGATGAACTATGGCTACACCTTC. It is translated as CASSFNVWMNYGYTF. The genes are TRBV28 and TRBJ1-2; no clear D. Germline CDR1 is MDHEN and CDR2 is SYDVKM. V lost 3 bases and J 2 bases, leaving 13 bases between the germline ends. The CDR3 is 15 amino acids.

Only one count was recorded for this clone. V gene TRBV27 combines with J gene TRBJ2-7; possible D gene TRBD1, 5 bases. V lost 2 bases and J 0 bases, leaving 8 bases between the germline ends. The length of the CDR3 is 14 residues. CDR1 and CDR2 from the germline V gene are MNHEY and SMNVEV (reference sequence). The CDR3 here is CASSLKDISYEQYF. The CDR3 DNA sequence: TGTGCCAGCAGTTTAAAGGACATCTCCTACGAGCAGTACTTC.

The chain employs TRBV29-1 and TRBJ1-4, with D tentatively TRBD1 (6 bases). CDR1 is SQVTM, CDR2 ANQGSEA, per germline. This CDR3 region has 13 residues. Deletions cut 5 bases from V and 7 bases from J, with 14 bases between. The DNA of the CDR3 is TGCAGCGTTCAAAGACAGGCCTTTGAAAAACTGTTTTTT. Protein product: CSVQRQAFEKLFF.

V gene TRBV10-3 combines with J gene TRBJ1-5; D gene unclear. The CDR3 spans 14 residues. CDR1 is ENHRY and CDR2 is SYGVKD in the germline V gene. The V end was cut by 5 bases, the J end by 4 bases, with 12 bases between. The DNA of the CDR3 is TGTGCCATCAGTCCCCAGGCGGGGAATCAGCCCCAGCATTTT. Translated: CAISPQAGNQPQHF.

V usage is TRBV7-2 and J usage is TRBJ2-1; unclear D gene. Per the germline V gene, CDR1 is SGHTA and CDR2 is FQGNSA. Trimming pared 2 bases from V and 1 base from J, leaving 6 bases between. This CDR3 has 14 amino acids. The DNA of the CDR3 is TGTGCCAGCAGCTTACTTGGATCCTACAATGAGCAGTTCTTC. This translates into CASSLLGSYNEQFF.

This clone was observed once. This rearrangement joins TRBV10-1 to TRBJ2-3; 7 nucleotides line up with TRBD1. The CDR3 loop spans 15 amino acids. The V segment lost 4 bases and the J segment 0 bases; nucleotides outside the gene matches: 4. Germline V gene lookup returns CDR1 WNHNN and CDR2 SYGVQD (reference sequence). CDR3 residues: CASSAGTASTDTQYF. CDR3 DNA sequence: TGCGCCAGCAGTGCCGGGACAGCTAGCACAGATACGCAGTATTTT.